The entry below describes one TCR beta chain. The junction had 7 bases not matched to a gene; V was cut back by 0 bases and J by 8 bases. From germline, CDR1 is ENHRY and CDR2 SYGVKD. This CDR3 contains 16 residues. Data came from immunoSEQ multiplex PCR; TCRdb stores just in-frame clones and leaves some out. The sample has some 130,000 clones, approximately 88% seen once. These data belong to a study of blood T cell repertoires in COVID-19. Input material: PBMCs or T cells enriched from blood (not recorded which). This sequence joins TRBV10-3 and TRBJ1-4; 9 bases fit TRBD1. The sequence came from a man aged 35 to 55 with acute COVID-19. DNA for the CDR3: TGTGCCATCAGTGAGTCGAAACAGGGGGCAGGAGAAAAACTGTTTTTT. The encoded protein is CAISESKQGAGEKLFF.